This T cell receptor (beta chain) was captured by sequencing in a study of T cell repertoires in cytomegalovirus infection. Looking at the study overall: Recently described HLA-C-restricted plus well-studied HLA-B-restricted CMV epitopes were used.

Study outcomes and limitations: Ex vivo, HLA-C-restricted CMV-specific TCR beta clonotypes prevailed over the rest of the response.

TCRdb reprocessed the reads via MiXCR and lists one record per CDR3 protein. The table records a few hundred thousand distinct CDR3 sequences, 35% to 50% of them present only once. There are a few counts of this clonotype. Its antigen remains unknown. Material: cultured PBMCs, obtained from culture after CMV antigen stimulation. The receptor comes from a human donor in good health (CMV status not recorded). Some clones in this sample may be carry-over from other donors' samples.

CDR3 sequence: CASSFPQGAGTEAFF. The CDR3 region has the DNA TGTGCCAGCAGTTTCCCACAGGGGGCAGGGACTGAAGCTTTCTTT. The chain is built from TRBV27 and TRBJ1-1, with TRBD1 identical over 9 bases. This CDR3 region has 15 residues. Trimming took 3 bases from V and 5 from J; bases not matched to a gene: 7. The germline CDR1 and CDR2 sequences are MNHEY and SMNVEV (reference sequence).